One sample yielded the 22 T cell receptor beta chains listed below, sequenced in a study of glioma-infiltrating T cells after dendritic cell vaccination. TCRdb's table, derived via immunoSEQ multiplex PCR, lists solely in-frame clones and lacks some. Of under 75,000 clones in the sample, 85% to 90% were seen once. Time point here: after dendritic cell vaccination, including at tumor progression/relapse. This specimen was blood, taken after dendritic cell vaccination. All receptors come from a human donor with glioblastoma.

The chain couples TRBV19 to TRBJ2-2; no reliable D call. The CDR3 is made up of 17 amino acids. V dropped 3 bases and J dropped 0 bases, with 14 bases sitting between them. CDR1 and CDR2 from the germline V gene are LNHDA and SQIVND (reference sequence). Here the CDR3 reads CASSIIWPSANTGELFF. The CDR3 DNA is TGTGCCAGTAGTATTATATGGCCATCCGCGAACACCGGGGAGCTGTTTTTT.

This chain uses TRBV4-2 with TRBJ2-3, with 8 bases identical to TRBD2. The CDR3 covers 18 residues. Germline lookup yields CDR1 LGHNA and CDR2 YNFKEQ. J gave up 2 bases and V 3 bases, and 13 bases lay outside the gene matches. The CDR3, as DNA: TGTGCCAGCAGCCAGAGGGGAGGGGTAGCGGGGATCACAGATACGCAGTATTTT. The encoded protein is CASSQRGGVAGITDTQYF.

This clone was detected once. The chain uses TRBV19 and TRBJ1-5, with a tentative D call TRBD1 (5 bases). The CDR3 has 14 amino acids. The V and J ends lost 4 bases and 4 bases respectively, with 11 bases between them. Germline V gene data show CDR1 as LNHDA and CDR2 as SQIVND (reference sequence). In DNA form, the CDR3 reads TGTGCCAGTAGTACCGACAGTCCAAATCAGCCCCAGCATTTT. It yields the protein CASSTDSPNQPQHF.

The chain joins TRBV6-5 to TRBJ2-1, with 9 positions matching TRBD1. Trimming took 5 bases from V and 4 from J; bases not matched to a gene: 6. This CDR3 spans 15 amino acids. Germline loops: CDR1 MNHEY, CDR2 SVGAGI. CDR3 amino acids: CASSLTGGRYNEQFF. CDR3 in DNA: TGTGCCAGCAGTCTTACAGGGGGCCGGTACAATGAGCAGTTCTTC.

The J gene is TRBJ2-3, the V gene TRBV27, with TRBD2 matching over 7 bases. The CDR3 contains 13 residues. Germline values: CDR1 MNHEY, CDR2 SMNVEV (reference sequence). V dropped 2 bases and J dropped 11; count of bases not matched to a gene: 7. DNA of the CDR3: TGTGCCAGCAGTTTAACGACTAGCCCTCGGCAGTATTTT. Amino acids: CASSLTTSPRQYF.

This chain links TRBV27 with TRBJ1-5; TRBD1 matches 7 bases. CDR1 MNHEY and CDR2 SMNVEV come from the germline V gene (reference sequence). The CDR3 spans 14 residues. The J segment lost 2 bases and the V segment lost 2 bases, leaving 0 bases of the junction unmatched. The CDR3 DNA sequence: TGTGCCAGCAGTTTAACAGGGGGCAATCAGCCCCAGCATTTT. Its protein product is CASSLTGGNQPQHF.

The rearrangement links TRBV7-8 to TRBJ2-5; D may match TRBD1 or TRBD2 (5 bases each). TRBJ2-7 matches the DNA end more closely, so the J call is doubtful. Germline V CDR1 and CDR2: SGHVS, FQNEAQ. The CDR3 spans 16 residues. The CDR3 reads CASSLAGWGTDYEQYF. In DNA, the CDR3 is TGTGCCAGCAGCTTAGCCGGGTGGGGGACGGACTACGAGCAGTACTTC.

The V gene is TRBV11-3, the J gene TRBJ2-7; weak D call: TRBD2 (7 bases). Germline CDR1 is SGHNT and CDR2 is YENEEA. The V end lost 4 bases, the J end lost 6 bases, and 16 bases lay between the germline ends. This CDR3 has 14 residues. Here the CDR3 reads CASSSRRGGGEQYF. CDR3 bases: TGTGCCAGCAGCTCGAGAAGGGGGGGCGGCGAGCAGTACTTC.

The genes are TRBV15 and TRBJ1-4, with D possibly TRBD1 on 5 matching bases. V lost 0 bases and J lost 5, with 10 bases in between. There are 15 residues in the CDR3. Germline lookup yields CDR1 LNHNV and CDR2 YYDKDF (reference sequence). CDR3 loop: CATSRDRGGNEKLFF. In DNA, the CDR3 is TGTGCCACCAGCAGAGATAGGGGTGGGAATGAAAAACTGTTTTTT.

This clone was observed a handful of times. The CDR3: CASSLVIGLTNYEQYF. In DNA form, the CDR3 reads TGTGCCAGCAGCTTGGTGATAGGACTTACCAATTACGAGCAGTACTTC. The rearrangement uses TRBV12-1 and TRBJ2-7; whether TRBD2, the table's D call, matches the DNA was not checked. TRBV12-1 is a pseudogene segment. This CDR3 comprises 16 residues.

The rearrangement uses TRBV5-6 and TRBJ1-2, with TRBD1 matching over 11 bases. V lost 3 bases, J lost 1 base, and 8 bases stayed unmatched. The CDR3 sequence is 17 residues long. The germline gives CDR1 SGHDT, CDR2 YYEEEE. The CDR3 coding sequence is TGTGCCAGCAGCTCACAAACCGGGACAGGGGGTAACTATGGCTACACCTTC. Encoded protein: CASSSQTGTGGNYGYTF.

The gene calls are TRBV6-5 and TRBJ2-7; 8 bases are shared with TRBD1. Germline V gene lookup returns CDR1 MNHEY and CDR2 SVGAGI. The CDR3 is 13 amino acids. J lost 4 bases, V lost 6 bases, and 5 bases had no gene match. The CDR3 reads CASRPGQVYEQYF. CDR3 bases: TGTGCCAGCAGGCCGGGACAGGTATACGAGCAGTACTTC.

V usage is TRBV29-1 and J usage is TRBJ2-1, with 7 bases aligning to TRBD1. Looked up from germline, CDR1 is SQVTM and CDR2 is ANQGSEA. There are 14 residues in the CDR3. Trimming took 4 bases from V and 4 from J; bases not matched to a gene: 7. This chain's CDR3 is CSVVGQDKYNEQFF. The CDR3 DNA reads as TGCAGCGTTGTCGGACAGGATAAGTACAATGAGCAGTTCTTC.

Concerning this clone itself: At the DNA level, this CDR3 is encoded by other sequences in the same sample as well. The J gene is TRBJ1-5, the V gene TRBV9, with no clear D. V was cut by 3 bases and J by 0 bases, with 10 bases left in between. Germline V gene lookup returns CDR1 SGDLS and CDR2 YYNGEE. This CDR3 spans 15 amino acids. Here the CDR3 reads CASSGGGGSNQPQHF. The CDR3 nucleotides are TGTGCCAGCAGCGGAGGTGGCGGTAGCAATCAGCCCCAGCATTTT. Variable domain in full (rest from reference TRBV9 and TRBJ1-5): DSGVTQTPKHLITATGQRVTLRCSPRSGDLSVYWYQQSLDQGLQFLIQYYNGEERAKGNILERFSAQQFPDLHSELNLSSLELGDSALYFCASSGGGGSNQPQHFGDGTRLSIL.

CDR3 region: CASNPGDYNEQFF. DNA for the CDR3: TGTGCCAGTAATCCAGGGGACTACAATGAGCAGTTCTTC. This chain links TRBV19 with TRBJ2-1, with D possibly TRBD1 on 6 matching bases. The V gene's germline CDR1 is LNHDA and CDR2 SQIVND (reference sequence). The CDR3 runs 13 residues. V shed 7 bases and J shed 3 bases, with 10 bases lying between them. Variable domain in full (rest from reference TRBV19 and TRBJ2-1): DGGITQSPKYLFRKEGQNVTLSCEQNLNHDAMYWYRQDPGQGLRLIYYSQIVNDFQKGDIAEGYSVSREKKESFPLTVTSAQKNPTAFYLCASNPGDYNEQFFGPGTRLTVL.

The rearrangement links TRBV11-3 to TRBJ2-5, with D possibly TRBD2 on 5 matching bases. Germline CDR1 SGHNT, CDR2 YENEEA. Trimming left V 3 bases short and J 2 bases short, with 10 bases between. The CDR3 has 14 residues. The CDR3 is CASSLRAGQETQYF. CDR3 nucleotide sequence: TGTGCCAGCAGCTTGCGGGCAGGTCAAGAGACCCAGTACTTC.

This CDR3 is CASSQGTGVKETQYF. The CDR3 nucleotides are TGCGCCAGCAGCCAGGGGACAGGGGTGAAAGAGACCCAGTACTTC. The J gene is TRBJ2-5, the V gene TRBV4-3; the match to TRBD1 covers 10 bases. This CDR3 region has 15 residues. Germline assignment: CDR1 LGHNA and CDR2 YSLEER. Trimming cost V 3 bases and J 3 bases; bases outside gene matches: 4.

The chain recombines TRBV27 with TRBJ1-6, with a possible D match to TRBD1 (5 bases). V was shortened by 5 bases and J by 9 bases, with 14 bases between the two germline ends. Germline CDR1 reads MNHEY; CDR2 reads SMNVEV (reference sequence). The CDR3 has 14 amino acids. Written as DNA, the CDR3 is TGTGCCAGCAGTGAGGCAGGGATAGGTTCACCCCTCCACTTT. Amino acids: CASSEAGIGSPLHF.

This clone is a singleton in its sample. The chain couples TRBV19 to TRBJ2-2; D gene ambiguous. The V gene lost 3 bases and the J gene lost 0 bases, with 8 bases spanning the gap. The CDR3 extends over 15 amino acids. CDR1 and CDR2 from the germline V gene are LNHDA and SQIVND (reference sequence). In nucleotides, the CDR3 is TGTGCCAGTAGTATTAGTTCAACGAACACCGGGGAGCTGTTTTTT. Translating gives CASSISSTNTGELFF.

This sequence joins TRBV29-1 and TRBJ1-2; 7 bases agree with TRBD1. Germline V CDR1 and CDR2: SQVTM, ANQGSEA. The CDR3 is 19 residues long. Trimming cost V 5 bases and J 0 bases; bases outside gene matches: 21. The CDR3 sequence: CSVQDDPRQGRWPNYGYTF. CDR3 coding DNA: TGCAGCGTTCAGGATGACCCTAGACAGGGAAGATGGCCTAACTATGGCTACACCTTC.

The chain links TRBV5-1 to TRBJ2-2, with TRBD1 as a possible D gene (6 bases). CDR1 and CDR2 from the germline V gene are SGHRS and YFSETQ. The CDR3 extends over 18 amino acids. Trimming stripped 0 bases from V and 6 bases from J, with 21 bases between. The CDR3 region is CASSLARFGQRTSGELFF. The CDR3 nucleotides read TGCGCCAGCAGCTTGGCACGATTCGGACAGAGGACTTCCGGGGAGCTGTTTTTT.

CDR3 nucleotide sequence: TGTGCCAGCAGCTTCGGGTATTCGGCTTTCTTT. Translation gives CASSFGYSAFF. This chain connects TRBV11-3 to TRBJ1-1, with D unclear. The V end lost 3 bases, the J end lost 11 bases, and 10 bases lay between the germline ends. This CDR3 region has 11 residues. Germline V lookup: CDR1 SGHNT, CDR2 YENEEA.